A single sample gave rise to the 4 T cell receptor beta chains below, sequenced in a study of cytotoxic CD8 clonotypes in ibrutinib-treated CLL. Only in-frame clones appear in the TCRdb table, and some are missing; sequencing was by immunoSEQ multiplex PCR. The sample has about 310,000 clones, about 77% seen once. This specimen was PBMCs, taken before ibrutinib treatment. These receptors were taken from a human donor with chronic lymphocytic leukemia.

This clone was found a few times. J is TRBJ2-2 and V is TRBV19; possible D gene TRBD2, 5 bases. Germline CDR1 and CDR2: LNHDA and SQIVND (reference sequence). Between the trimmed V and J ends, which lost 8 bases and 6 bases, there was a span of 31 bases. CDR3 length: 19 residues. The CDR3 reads CASLGWAGEQRQASGELFF. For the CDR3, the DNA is TGTGCCAGTCTAGGGTGGGCGGGCGAACAGAGGCAGGCCTCCGGGGAGCTGTTTTTT. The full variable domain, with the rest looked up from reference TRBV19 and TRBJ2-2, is DGGITQSPKYLFRKEGQNVTLSCEQNLNHDAMYWYRQDPGQGLRLIYYSQIVNDFQKGDIAEGYSVSREKKESFPLTVTSAQKNPTAFYLCASLGWAGEQRQASGELFFGEGSRLTVL.

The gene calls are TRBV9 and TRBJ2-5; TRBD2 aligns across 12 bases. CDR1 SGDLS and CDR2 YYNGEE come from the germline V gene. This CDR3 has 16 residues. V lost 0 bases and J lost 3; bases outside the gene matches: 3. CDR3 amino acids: CASSVGTSGNKETQYF. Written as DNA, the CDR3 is TGTGCCAGCAGCGTAGGGACTAGCGGGAATAAAGAGACCCAGTACTTC.

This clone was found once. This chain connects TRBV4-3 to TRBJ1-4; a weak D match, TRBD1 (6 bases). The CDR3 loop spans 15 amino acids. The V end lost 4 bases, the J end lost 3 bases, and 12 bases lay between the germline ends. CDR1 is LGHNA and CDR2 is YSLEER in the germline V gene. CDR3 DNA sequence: TGCGCCAGCAGCCGGGGGGGACAACCTAATGAAAAACTGTTTTTT. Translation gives CASSRGGQPNEKLFF.

The CDR3 region is CASSLLQGGTDTQYF. The CDR3 nucleotides are TGCGCCAGCAGCTTGTTACAGGGGGGTACAGATACGCAGTATTTT. The chain is built from TRBV5-1 and TRBJ2-3; TRBD1 matches at 8 bases. The V gene end was trimmed by 1 base and the J gene end by 3 bases; junction bases not matched to a gene: 4. Germline CDR1 reads SGHRS; CDR2 reads YFSETQ. CDR3 size: 15 residues.